This TCR beta chain appears in the sequencing data of a study of T-cell reconstitution after alpha-beta-depleted transplantation in children. A TCRbeta library incorporating unique molecular identifiers was prepared. TCRdb analysed the PCR reads with MiXCR anew, one entry per CDR3 protein. The sample yields 800,000 to 1,000,000 distinct CDR3 sequences, roughly 29% seen once. Study-level results: Certain patients had high TCRbeta diversity at day 60, and it came from recipient T cells and thymic progenitors that survived.

J was trimmed by 8 bases and V by 5 bases; bases with no gene match: 11. The CDR3 runs to 14 residues. Germline-derived CDR1 and CDR2 are SGHVS and FQNEAQ. This clonotype has a handful of counts. Its target is unknown. The sequence came from a boy in the first two years of life who had a stem cell transplant for SCID, so the T cells may come from the graft donor. The chain is built from TRBV7-8 and TRBJ1-2; 7 bases line up with TRBD1. The sample consisted of PBMCs, mostly from graft donor cells, taken 360 days after TCRalphabeta/CD19-depleted stem cell transplant. In DNA, the CDR3 is TGTGCCAGCAGCAAAAACCGACAGGGTCAGGGCTACACCTTC. It codes for CASSKNRQGQGYTF.